These 17 T cell receptor beta chains share one sample of origin, sequenced in a study of early T cells in non-severe SARS-CoV-2 infection. TCRdb used MiXCR to reprocess the 5' RACE reads, holding one entry per CDR3 protein. This repertoire shows about 67,000 distinct CDR3 sequences, around a tenth found once; its top ten account for 3.5% to 4%. The sequencing input was whole blood. All receptors come from an adult who was a healthcare worker with PCR-confirmed SARS-CoV-2 infection or an uninfected control (not recorded which).

This clonotype has just a few counts. CDR3 in DNA: TGCGCCAGCAGCTACGGACTAGCGGGGACCTCCACAGATACGCAGTATTTT. Amino acids: CASSYGLAGTSTDTQYF. The chain has TRBV5-1 and TRBJ2-3, with 12 bases identical to TRBD2. The J segment lost 2 bases and the V segment lost 3 bases, leaving 7 bases of the junction unmatched. The germline gives CDR1 SGHRS, CDR2 YFSETQ. This CDR3 spans 17 amino acids.

This sequence joins TRBV29-1 and TRBJ2-2; TRBD1 or TRBD2 may be the D gene (5 bases each). Trimming took off 5 bases at V and 1 base at J, with 11 bases between the two ends. The CDR3 extends over 14 amino acids. In germline, CDR1 is SQVTM, CDR2 ANQGSEA. This CDR3 reads CSVWDGGNTGELFF. The CDR3 coding sequence is TGCAGCGTTTGGGACGGCGGGAACACCGGGGAGCTGTTTTTT.

At least ten counts were recorded for this clonotype. V gene TRBV5-1 combines with J gene TRBJ2-5; TRBD1 matches at 12 bases. The CDR3 loop spans 15 amino acids. V was pared by 5 bases and J by 5 bases, with 7 bases of the junction left unmatched. CDR1 and CDR2 from the germline V gene are SGHRS and YFSETQ. CDR3 DNA: TGCGCCAGCAGGGCCGGGACAGGGGGCTTGGAGACCCAGTACTTC. Its translation: CASRAGTGGLETQYF.

This clonotype has a handful of counts. The chain employs TRBV20-1 and TRBJ2-7; D perhaps matches TRBD1 (5 bases). With 6 bases removed from V and 4 bases from J, the gap between germline ends came to 10 bases. Germline V gene sequence: CDR1 DFQATT, CDR2 SNEGSKA (reference sequence). There are 11 residues in the CDR3. CDR3 sequence (DNA): TGCAGTGCCCTTCGACAGTACGAGCAGTACTTC. Translated: CSALRQYEQYF.

This chain joins TRBV5-1 and TRBJ1-4; possible D gene TRBD1, 5 bases. Germline loops: CDR1 SGHRS, CDR2 YFSETQ. The CDR3 has 14 residues. The V end was cut by 2 bases, the J end by 8 bases, with 13 bases between. The CDR3 loop is CASSLDRSREKLFF. As DNA, the CDR3 is TGCGCCAGCAGCTTAGACAGATCGCGGGAAAAACTGTTTTTT.

The chain recombines TRBV12-5 with TRBJ2-7; no definite D call. The germline V gene has CDR1 LGHNT and CDR2 FRNRAP. The CDR3 has 13 residues. V shed 2 bases and J shed 1 base, with 6 bases lying between them. The CDR3 region is CASGLRLSYEQYF. CDR3 nucleotide sequence: TGTGCTAGTGGTTTGAGGCTGTCCTACGAGCAGTACTTC.

This clonotype was seen a handful of times. V and J are TRBV12-5 and TRBJ2-3; 11 positions agree with TRBD2. The CDR3 extends over 14 amino acids. The germline CDR1 and CDR2 sequences are LGHNT and FRNRAP. V was pared by 5 bases and J by 8 bases, with 6 bases of the junction left unmatched. CDR3 DNA: TGTGCTAGTGGTCCTAGCGGGGGGACCGGTACGCAGTATTTT. It specifies CASGPSGGTGTQYF.

This clonotype was detected ten times or more. This chain uses TRBV5-6 with TRBJ2-1; either TRBD1 or TRBD2 may fit D (5 bases each). Germline V gene lookup returns CDR1 SGHDT and CDR2 YYEEEE. This CDR3 region has 17 residues. V shed 3 bases and J shed 6 bases, with 22 bases lying between them. The CDR3 nucleotides read TGTGCCAGCAGCTCCCCATGGGGCGCCGGGATATCCAATGAGCAGTTCTTC. It is translated as CASSSPWGAGISNEQFF.

This clonotype was seen many times. The J gene is TRBJ2-1, the V gene TRBV3-1, with D perhaps being TRBD1 or TRBD2 (5 bases each). The germline V gene encodes CDR1 LGHDT and CDR2 YNNKEL (reference sequence). The CDR3 has 14 residues. V was cut by 2 bases and J by 3 bases, with 8 bases left in between. CDR3 nucleotides: TGTGCCAGCAGCCAACGGGGCCACTACAATGAGCAGTTCTTC. Residues: CASSQRGHYNEQFF.

This clonotype came up many times. CDR3 sequence reads: CASSVLAGLNEQFF. The CDR3 DNA is TGTGCCAGCAGCGTACTAGCGGGGCTTAATGAGCAGTTCTTC. The chain is built from TRBV11-2 and TRBJ2-1; 10 bases align to TRBD2. V was clipped by 5 bases and J by 7 bases; unmatched bases: 5. The CDR3 is 14 residues long. The V gene's germline CDR1 is SGHAT and CDR2 FQNNGV. Drawing the rest from reference TRBV11-2 and TRBJ2-1, the complete variable domain is EAGVAQSPRYKIIEKRQSVAFWCNPISGHATLYWYQQILGQGPKLLIQFQNNGVVDDSQLPKDRFSAERLKGVDSTLKIQPAKLEDSAVYLCASSVLAGLNEQFFGPGTRLTVL.

This clonotype was counted ten times or more. The rearrangement uses TRBV7-9 and TRBJ1-1; D unclear. With 5 bases removed from V and 7 bases from J, the gap between germline ends came to 11 bases. Germline CDR1 is SEHNR and CDR2 is FQNEAQ (reference sequence). There are 12 residues in the CDR3. CDR3 sequence (DNA): TGTGCCAGCAGCCTCCCAGTGGGTGAAGCTTTCTTT. Its protein is CASSLPVGEAFF. Based on the CDR3 plus reference TRBV7-9 and TRBJ1-1, the full variable domain is DTGVSQNPRHKITKRGQNVTFRCDPISEHNRLYWYRQTLGQGPEFLTYFQNEAQLEKSRLLSDRFSAERPKGSFSTLEIQRTEQGDSAMYLCASSLPVGEAFFGQGTRLTVV.

Many counts were recorded for this clonotype. The chain links TRBV12-3 or TRBV12-4 to TRBJ2-1; 12 bases agree with TRBD2. V lost 7 bases and J lost 6; bases outside the gene matches: 7. The CDR3 has 15 amino acids. The CDR3 region has the DNA TGTGCCAGCACCTTCGGACTAGCGGGAACCAATGAGCAGTTCTTC. Amino acid sequence: CASTFGLAGTNEQFF.

In this sample, this clonotype turned up many times. This chain links TRBV7-8 with TRBJ1-5; TRBD1 is a possible D gene (5 bases). Between the trimmed V and J ends, which lost 5 bases and 7 bases, there was a span of 15 bases. Germline V gene data show CDR1 as SGHVS and CDR2 as FQNEAQ. The CDR3 is 14 amino acids. DNA for the CDR3: TGTGCCAGCAGCCCGGGACCCGAAGGGCAGCCCCAGCATTTT. This gives the protein CASSPGPEGQPQHF.

This clonotype was found many times. J is TRBJ2-1 and V is TRBV4-2; 7 nucleotides match TRBD2. This CDR3 spans 16 amino acids. J lost 6 bases, V lost 0 bases, and 8 bases had no gene match. Germline V gene data show CDR1 as LGHNA and CDR2 as YNFKEQ. The CDR3 loop reads CASSQDREGIGNEQFF. As DNA, the CDR3 is TGTGCCAGCAGCCAAGATAGGGAGGGAATAGGCAATGAGCAGTTCTTC.

This clonotype was counted many times. The chain uses TRBV6-5 and TRBJ2-7, with D perhaps matching TRBD1 (6 bases). The CDR3 is made up of 13 amino acids. Germline values: CDR1 MNHEY, CDR2 SVGAGI. Trimming cost V 8 bases and J 2 bases, with 13 bases left between them. The CDR3 nucleotides read TGTGCCAGCCGCAAACAGGGTACCTACGAGCAGTACTTC. Residues: CASRKQGTYEQYF.

This clonotype was seen many times. The rearrangement joins TRBV20-1 to TRBJ2-7; TRBD2 is a possible D gene (6 bases). The CDR3 runs to 15 residues. Germline loops: CDR1 DFQATT, CDR2 SNEGSKA (reference sequence). Trimming stripped 0 bases from V and 2 bases from J, with 14 bases between. This CDR3 reads CSARDLSGSPYEQYF. The CDR3 nucleotides are TGCAGTGCTAGAGATCTAAGCGGGTCTCCCTACGAGCAGTACTTC.

This clonotype was counted many times. The V call is TRBV7-6, the J call TRBJ2-7; perhaps D is TRBD1 or TRBD2 (6 bases each). The CDR3 consists of 16 residues. The V end was cut by 5 bases, the J end by 2 bases, with 19 bases between. Germline CDR1 is SGHVS and CDR2 is FNYEAQ. The CDR3 DNA reads TGTGCCAGCAGCCCAGCTTTGAGGGGGGCAGCCTACGAGCAGTACTTC. Protein sequence: CASSPALRGAAYEQYF.